A selection of T cell receptor beta chains follows, all from one sample in a study of T-cell reconstitution after alpha-beta-depleted transplantation in children. TCRdb fed the PCR reads into MiXCR, producing one record per CDR3 protein. The sample gives more than 250,000 distinct CDR3 sequences, 9.5% to 10% of which show up once; about 9.5% is in the top ten. The material sequenced was PBMCs from the stem cell graft donor, taken from the stem cell graft. Every receptor here comes from a human donor who donated a stem cell graft to a child with SCID. The CDR3 runs from the conserved cysteine through the conserved F or W. D genes are given only for firm matches. A row's size may be missing; if present it is once, few, many or a size class.

J: TRBJ1-2; V: TRBV5-1; size: few; D: TRBD1; DNA: TGCGCCAGCAGCTTGACAGGACAGGGGGACTATGGCTACACCTTC; CDR3: CASSLTGQGDYGYTF
J: TRBJ2-7; V: TRBV5-1; size: many; D: -; DNA: TGCGCCAGCAGCCGGTCAGGGTACGAGCAGTACTTC; CDR3: CASSRSGYEQYF
J: TRBJ1-1; V: TRBV6-2/TRBV6-3; size: -; D: TRBD1; DNA: TGTGCCAGCAGTTCCCCCGGGACAGGGAACACTGAAGCTTTCTTT; CDR3: CASSSPGTGNTEAFF
J: TRBJ2-3; V: TRBV6-5; size: few; D: TRBD1; DNA: TGTGCCAGCAGTTACTCCGGGACAGGGGGCTTCACAGATACGCAGTATTTT; CDR3: CASSYSGTGGFTDTQYF
J: TRBJ2-7; V: TRBV5-1; size: few; D: TRBD2; DNA: TGCGCCAGCAGCTTGGATCGGGGGGGGGTCTCCTACGAGCAGTACTTC; CDR3: CASSLDRGGVSYEQYF
J: TRBJ2-1; V: TRBV10-3; size: few; D: -; DNA: TGTGCCACCGAGGACCGTAGCTCCTACAATGAGCAGTTCTTC; CDR3: CATEDRSSYNEQFF
J: TRBJ2-1; V: TRBV20-1; size: few; D: -; DNA: TGCAGTGCTAGAGACTCAGGACAGTTCAATGAGCAGTTCTTC; CDR3: CSARDSGQFNEQFF
J: TRBJ1-2; V: TRBV20-1; size: -; D: -; DNA: TGCAGTGCTAGGTCGGGGATGAGCTATGGCTACACCTTC; CDR3: CSARSGMSYGYTF
J: TRBJ2-7; V: TRBV7-9; size: many; D: -; DNA: TGTGCCAGCAGCTTTAGGGCCTCGGACGAGCAGTACTTC; CDR3: CASSFRASDEQYF
J: TRBJ1-6; V: TRBV6-5; size: -; D: -; DNA: TGTGCCAGCAGTGTCTCAGGTCCACCCCTCCACTTT; CDR3: CASSVSGPPLHF
J: TRBJ2-1; V: TRBV12-3/TRBV12-4; size: many; D: TRBD2; DNA: TGTGCCAGCAGTTTGGGAGGCGGGGGGGCAACCAATGAGCAGTTCTTC; CDR3: CASSLGGGGATNEQFF
J: TRBJ1-2; V: TRBV4-1; size: -; D: TRBD1; DNA: TGCGCCAGCAGCCAAGAAACAGGGGGAAACTATGGCTACACCTTC; CDR3: CASSQETGGNYGYTF
J: TRBJ1-5; V: TRBV6-2/TRBV6-3; size: -; D: TRBD1; DNA: TGTGCCAGCAGGGTTACAGGGGTAAGCAATCAGCCCCAGCATTTT; CDR3: CASRVTGVSNQPQHF
J: TRBJ2-3; V: TRBV7-9; size: many; D: -; DNA: TGTGCCAGCAGCTTAGCGCTTCAGAACACAGATACGCAGTATTTT; CDR3: CASSLALQNTDTQYF
J: TRBJ1-4; V: TRBV3-1; size: -; D: -; DNA: TGTGCCAGCAGCCAAGACGACAGGATCAGAAATGAAAAACTGTTTTTT; CDR3: CASSQDDRIRNEKLFF
J: TRBJ2-1; V: TRBV20-1; size: -; D: -; DNA: TGCAGTGCTACCTCAGTAAGCTCCTACAATGAGCAGTTCTTC; CDR3: CSATSVSSYNEQFF